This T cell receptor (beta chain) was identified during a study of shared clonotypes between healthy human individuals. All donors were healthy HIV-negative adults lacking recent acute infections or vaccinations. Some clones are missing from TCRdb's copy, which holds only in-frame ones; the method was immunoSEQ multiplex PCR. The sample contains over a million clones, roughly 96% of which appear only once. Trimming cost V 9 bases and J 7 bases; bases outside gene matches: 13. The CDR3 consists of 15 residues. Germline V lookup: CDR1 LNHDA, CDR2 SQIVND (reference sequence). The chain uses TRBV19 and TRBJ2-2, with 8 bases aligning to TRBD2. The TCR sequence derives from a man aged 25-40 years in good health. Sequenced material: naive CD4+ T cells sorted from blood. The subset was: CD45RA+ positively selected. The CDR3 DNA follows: TGTGCCAGCAGGCTCGGGAGGGCCTTAGGCGGGGAGCTGTTTTTT. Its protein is CASRLGRALGGELFF.